The source of this T cell receptor (beta chain) is a study of cytomegalovirus exposure and HLA in healthy donors. Broader study findings: Specificity for CMV antigens was confirmed in vitro for a few of the CMV-associated chains. The study put 150 or so TCR beta chains on its list as cytomegalovirus-associated. The study found most TCR sequences rare, yet found some public TCRs in many donors. Subsequent analysis revealed that first-cohort TCR clusters tended to co-occur in the approximately 120 validation repertoires.

TCRdb's table, derived via immunoSEQ multiplex PCR, lists solely in-frame clones and lacks some. This sample yields roughly 150,000 clones, of which 89% are seen a single time; 4% to 4.5% belongs to the top ten. This clone turned up a few times. Its matching antigen is unknown. Germline V gene lookup returns CDR1 MDHEN and CDR2 SYDVKM. The CDR3 has 15 amino acids. V shed 7 bases, J shed 2 bases, and the junction held 8 bases outside the gene matches. The chain combines TRBV28 with TRBJ1-2; 9 nucleotides align to TRBD1. Source material: PBMCs. The sequence was obtained from a man younger than 35 in good health and CMV-seropositive. CDR3 loop: CASNTGQGMNYGYTF. The CDR3 DNA reads TGTGCCAGCAACACCGGACAGGGGATGAACTATGGCTACACCTTC.